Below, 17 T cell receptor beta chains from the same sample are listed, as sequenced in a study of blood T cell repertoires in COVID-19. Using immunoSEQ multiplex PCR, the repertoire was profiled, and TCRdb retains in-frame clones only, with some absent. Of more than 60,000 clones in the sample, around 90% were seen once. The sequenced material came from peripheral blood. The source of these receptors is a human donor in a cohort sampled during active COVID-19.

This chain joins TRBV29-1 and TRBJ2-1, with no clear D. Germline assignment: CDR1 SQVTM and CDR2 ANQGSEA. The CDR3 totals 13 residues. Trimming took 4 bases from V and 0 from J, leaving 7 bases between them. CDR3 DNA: TGCAGCGTTGTAGCAAGCTCCTACAATGAGCAGTTCTTC. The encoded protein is CSVVASSYNEQFF.

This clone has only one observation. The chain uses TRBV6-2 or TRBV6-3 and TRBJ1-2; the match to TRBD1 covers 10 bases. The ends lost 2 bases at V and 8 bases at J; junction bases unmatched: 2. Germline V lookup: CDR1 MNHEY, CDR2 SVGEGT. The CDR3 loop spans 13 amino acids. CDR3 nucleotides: TGTGCCAGCAGTTACCAGACAGGGGGCGGCTACACCTTC. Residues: CASSYQTGGGYTF.

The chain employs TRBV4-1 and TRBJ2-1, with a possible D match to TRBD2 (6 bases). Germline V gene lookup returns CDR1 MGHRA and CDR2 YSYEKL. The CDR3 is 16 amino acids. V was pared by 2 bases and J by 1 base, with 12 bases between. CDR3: CASSQPGLASYNEQFF. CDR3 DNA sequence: TGCGCCAGCAGCCAACCGGGACTCGCATCCTACAATGAGCAGTTCTTC.

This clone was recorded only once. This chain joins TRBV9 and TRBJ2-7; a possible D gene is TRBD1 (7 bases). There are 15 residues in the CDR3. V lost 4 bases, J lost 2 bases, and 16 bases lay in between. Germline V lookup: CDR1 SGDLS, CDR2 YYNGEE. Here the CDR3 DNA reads TGTGCCAGCAGCCCCGGGGGACAGAAAGCCTACGAGCAGTACTTC. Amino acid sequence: CASSPGGQKAYEQYF.

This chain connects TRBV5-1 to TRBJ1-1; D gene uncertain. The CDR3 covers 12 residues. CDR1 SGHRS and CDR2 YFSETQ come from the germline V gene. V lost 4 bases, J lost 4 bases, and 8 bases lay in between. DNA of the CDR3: TGCGCCAGCAGCACGGGGATCACTGAAGCTTTCTTT. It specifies CASSTGITEAFF.

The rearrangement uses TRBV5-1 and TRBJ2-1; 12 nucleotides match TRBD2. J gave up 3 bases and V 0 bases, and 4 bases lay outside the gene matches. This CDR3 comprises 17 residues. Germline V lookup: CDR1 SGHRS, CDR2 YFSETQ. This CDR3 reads CASSLATSGGGYNEQFF. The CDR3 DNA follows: TGCGCCAGCAGCTTGGCGACTAGCGGGGGTGGCTACAATGAGCAGTTCTTC. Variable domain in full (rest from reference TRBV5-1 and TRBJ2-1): KAGVTQTPRYLIKTRGQQVTLSCSPISGHRSVSWYQQTPGQGLQFLFEYFSETQRNKGNFPGRFSGRQFSNSRSEMNVSTLELGDSALYLCASSLATSGGGYNEQFFGPGTRLTVL.

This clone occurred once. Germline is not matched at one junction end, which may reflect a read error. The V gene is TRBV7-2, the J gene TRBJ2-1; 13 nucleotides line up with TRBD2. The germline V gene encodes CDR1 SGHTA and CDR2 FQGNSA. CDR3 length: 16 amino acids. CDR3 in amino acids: CASTLRLAGGTNEQFF. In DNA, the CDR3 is TGTGCCAGCACCTTAAGACTAGCGGGGGGTACCAATGAGCAGTTCTTC. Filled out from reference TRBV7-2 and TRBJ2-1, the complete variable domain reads GAGVSQSPSNKVTEKGKDVELRCDPISGHTALYWYRQSLGQGLEFLIYFQGNSAPDKSGLPSDRFSAERTGGSVSTLTIQRTQQEDSAVYLCASTLRLAGGTNEQFFGPGTRLTVL.

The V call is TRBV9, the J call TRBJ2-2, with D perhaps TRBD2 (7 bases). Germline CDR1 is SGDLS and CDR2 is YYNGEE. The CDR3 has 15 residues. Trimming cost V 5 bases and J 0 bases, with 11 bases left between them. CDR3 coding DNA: TGTGCCAGCAGGGGGGGGGCCCCGAACACCGGGGAGCTGTTTTTT. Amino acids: CASRGGAPNTGELFF.

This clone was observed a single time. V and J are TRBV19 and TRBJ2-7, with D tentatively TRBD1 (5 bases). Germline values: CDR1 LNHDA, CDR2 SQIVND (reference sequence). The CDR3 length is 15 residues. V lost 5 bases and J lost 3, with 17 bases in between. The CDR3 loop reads CASSPQWLGDYEQYF. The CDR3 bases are TGTGCCAGTAGTCCCCAGTGGCTAGGGGACTACGAGCAGTACTTC.

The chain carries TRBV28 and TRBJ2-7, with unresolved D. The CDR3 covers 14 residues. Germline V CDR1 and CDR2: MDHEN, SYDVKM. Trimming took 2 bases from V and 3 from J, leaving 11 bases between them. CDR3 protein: CASSLPGNLYEQYF. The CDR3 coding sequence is TGTGCCAGCAGTTTACCTGGCAACCTCTACGAGCAGTACTTC.

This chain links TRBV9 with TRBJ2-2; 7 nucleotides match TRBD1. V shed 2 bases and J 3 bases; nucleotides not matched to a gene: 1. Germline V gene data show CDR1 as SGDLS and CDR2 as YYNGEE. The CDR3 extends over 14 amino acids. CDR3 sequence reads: CASSVGTDTGELFF. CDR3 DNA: TGTGCCAGCAGCGTCGGGACAGACACCGGGGAGCTGTTTTTT.

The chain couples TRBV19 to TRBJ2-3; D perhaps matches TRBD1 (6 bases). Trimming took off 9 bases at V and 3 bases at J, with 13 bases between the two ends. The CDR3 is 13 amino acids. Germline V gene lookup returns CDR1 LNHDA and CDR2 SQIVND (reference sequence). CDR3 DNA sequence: TGTGCCAGCGGCCCCAGGGGTACAGATACGCAGTATTTT. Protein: CASGPRGTDTQYF.

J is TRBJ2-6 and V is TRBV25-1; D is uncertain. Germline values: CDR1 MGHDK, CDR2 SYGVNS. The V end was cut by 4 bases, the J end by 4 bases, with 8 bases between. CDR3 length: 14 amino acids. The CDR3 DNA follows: TGTGCCAGCAGTGCCCGTTTGGGGGCCAACGTCCTGACTTTC. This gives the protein CASSARLGANVLTF.

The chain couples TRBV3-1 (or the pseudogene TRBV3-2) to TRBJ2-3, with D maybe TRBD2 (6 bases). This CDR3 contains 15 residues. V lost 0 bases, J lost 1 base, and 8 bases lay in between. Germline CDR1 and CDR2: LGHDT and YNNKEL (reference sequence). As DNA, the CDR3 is TGTGCCAGCAGCCAAGAGGTAGCGGGCACAGATACGCAGTATTTT. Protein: CASSQEVAGTDTQYF.

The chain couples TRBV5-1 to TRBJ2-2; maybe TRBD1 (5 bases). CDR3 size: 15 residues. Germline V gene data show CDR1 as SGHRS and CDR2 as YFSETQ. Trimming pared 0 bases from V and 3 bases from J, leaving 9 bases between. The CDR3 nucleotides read TGCGCCAGCAGCTTGGGCAGGGCGGACACCGGGGAGCTGTTTTTT. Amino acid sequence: CASSLGRADTGELFF.

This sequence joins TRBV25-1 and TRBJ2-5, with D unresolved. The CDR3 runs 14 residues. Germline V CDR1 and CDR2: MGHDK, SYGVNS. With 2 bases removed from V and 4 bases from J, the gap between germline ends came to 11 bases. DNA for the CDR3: TGTGCCAGCAGTGAACAGGCTTTACGAGAGACCCAGTACTTC. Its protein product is CASSEQALRETQYF. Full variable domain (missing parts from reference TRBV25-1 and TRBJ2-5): EADIYQTPRYLVIGTGKKITLECSQTMGHDKMYWYQQDPGMELHLIHYSYGVNSTEKGDLSSESTVSRIRTEHFPLTLESARPSHTSQYLCASSEQALRETQYFGPGTRLLVL.

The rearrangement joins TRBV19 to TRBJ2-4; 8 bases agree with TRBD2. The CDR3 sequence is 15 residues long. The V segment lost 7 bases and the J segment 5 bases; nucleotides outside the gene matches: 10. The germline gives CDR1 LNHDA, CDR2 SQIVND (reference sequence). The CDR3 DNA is TGTGCCAGTAAACTGGGCGGGGGGCCACAAAACATTCAGTACTTC. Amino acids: CASKLGGGPQNIQYF.